This passage covers 30 T cell receptor beta chains from one sample sequenced in a study of CD8 T cells in ankylosing spondylitis (dated by TCRdb to the late 2010s). The library was obtained by 5' RACE. The reads were generated on an Illumina HiSeq 2500. Starting from the raw public reads, TCRdb applied fastp trimming at Q25, assembled clones with MiXCR and retained in-frame beta chains. Merged by CDR3 protein, the rows form single entries marked with the most common genes and DNA. A total of about 840,000 distinct CDR3 sequences appear in this sample, roughly 12% of them only once. The top ten constitute 0.51% of the sample. Beyond this particular receptor, the publication reports: Blood from ankylosing spondylitis patients appeared to be characterized by a TCR beta motif made up of several highly homologous amino acid variants.

Antigens of these TCRs are unknown. Material for sequencing was blood, either unsorted or a sorted T cell fraction (not recorded which). Every receptor here comes from a male donor with ankylosing spondylitis.

This clonotype was detected ten times or more. A junction boundary mismatches the germline segment, possibly from a read error. The genes are TRBV5-1 and TRBJ2-2, with D uncertain. CDR1 and CDR2 from the germline V gene are SGHRS and YFSETQ. This CDR3 spans 13 amino acids. CDR3 amino acids: CASSLDYTGELFF. In nucleotides, the CDR3 is TGTGCCAGCAGCCTGGATTACACCGGGGAGCTGTTTTTT.

V gene TRBV5-1 combines with J gene TRBJ1-1; a weak D match, TRBD1 (6 bases). CDR3 length equals 14 residues. Germline V gene data show CDR1 as SGHRS and CDR2 as YFSETQ. V was pared by 4 bases and J by 4 bases, with 14 bases between. DNA of the CDR3: TGCGCCAGCAGCCAGGACAGTAGAGTCACTGAAGCTTTCTTT. Translating it yields CASSQDSRVTEAFF.

For the CDR3, the DNA is TGTGCCAGCACCTCCCGTAGCGGGAACCAAGAGACCCAGTACTTC. Translation: CASTSRSGNQETQYF. The rearrangement uses TRBV6-2 or TRBV6-3 and TRBJ2-5; the match to TRBD2 covers 8 bases. The junction had 7 bases not matched to a gene; V was cut back by 7 bases and J by 0 bases. This CDR3 is built from 15 residues. Germline V lookup: CDR1 MNHEY, CDR2 SVGEGT.

This chain uses TRBV25-1 with TRBJ2-5; 11 positions match TRBD2. The germline gives CDR1 MGHDK, CDR2 SYGVNS. Germline trimming cut 5 bases from V and 5 bases from J; bases unmatched to any gene: 10. CDR3 length: 16 residues. CDR3 nucleotides: TGTGCCAGCAGTCCCTCGAGACTAGCGGGATTGGAGACCCAGTACTTC. Protein product: CASSPSRLAGLETQYF. The full variable domain, its missing parts supplied by reference TRBV25-1 and TRBJ2-5, is EADIYQTPRYLVIGTGKKITLECSQTMGHDKMYWYQQDPGMELHLIHYSYGVNSTEKGDLSSESTVSRIRTEHFPLTLESARPSHTSQYLCASSPSRLAGLETQYFGPGTRLLVL.

The CDR3, as DNA: TGTGCCAGCAGTCAACCCTCCCCCAGGGGCCATGAGCAGTTCTTC. Its translation: CASSQPSPRGHEQFF. This rearrangement joins TRBV27 to TRBJ2-1; tentative D call: TRBD1 (6 bases). Germline values: CDR1 MNHEY, CDR2 SMNVEV (reference sequence). This CDR3 contains 15 residues. Trimming stripped 5 bases from V and 8 bases from J, with 19 bases between.

The chain links TRBV5-1 to TRBJ2-2, with D perhaps matching TRBD1 (5 bases). This CDR3 is built from 17 residues. CDR1 and CDR2 from the germline V gene are SGHRS and YFSETQ. V gave up 0 bases and J gave up 0 bases, with 12 bases separating them. The CDR3 spells CASSLGMTVPNTGELFF. CDR3 DNA: TGCGCCAGCAGCTTGGGGATGACAGTGCCGAACACCGGGGAGCTGTTTTTT.

This chain connects TRBV4-2 to TRBJ1-5; TRBD1 aligns across 8 bases. Per germline, CDR1 LGHNA and CDR2 YNFKEQ. With V trimmed by 3 bases and J by 2 bases, 6 bases remained unmatched. CDR3 length: 16 residues. The CDR3 region is CASSQIDRGGNQPQHF. The CDR3 nucleotides are TGTGCCAGCAGCCAGATAGACAGGGGTGGCAATCAGCCCCAGCATTTT.

The sample holds a few counts of this clonotype. The chain is built from TRBV24-1 and TRBJ2-7, with 8 bases lining up with TRBD1. V shed 9 bases and J 2 bases; nucleotides not matched to a gene: 8. There are 14 residues in the CDR3. Germline V CDR1 and CDR2: KGHDR, SFDVKD. CDR3: CATGGQGPTYEQYF. The CDR3 coding sequence is TGTGCCACCGGAGGACAGGGACCAACCTACGAGCAGTACTTC.

This clonotype showed up just a few times. This sequence joins TRBV29-1 and TRBJ2-3; tentatively, D is TRBD2 (5 bases). CDR3 length: 12 residues. The germline V gene encodes CDR1 SQVTM and CDR2 ANQGSEA. V lost 4 bases and J lost 2, with 7 bases in between. Written as DNA, the CDR3 is TGCAGCGTTGCGGACTCCACAGATACGCAGTATTTT. Amino acid sequence: CSVADSTDTQYF.

This clonotype has just a few counts. V usage is TRBV20-1 and J usage is TRBJ2-3; TRBD2 aligns across 8 bases. CDR3 length: 11 amino acids. Germline trimming cut 5 bases from V and 12 bases from J; bases unmatched to any gene: 7. Germline CDR1 DFQATT, CDR2 SNEGSKA (reference sequence). The CDR3 protein is CSAPIAGPQYF. DNA for the CDR3: TGCAGTGCTCCTATAGCGGGACCCCAGTATTTT.

This chain joins TRBV9 and TRBJ2-5; D remains ambiguous. The germline V and J ends were trimmed by 0 bases and 5 bases, with 14 bases remaining between them. CDR3 length: 15 residues. The germline CDR1 and CDR2 sequences are SGDLS and YYNGEE. In DNA form, the CDR3 reads TGTGCCAGCAGCGTAGGTCCGGGCTGGCGTGAGACCCAGTACTTC. As protein: CASSVGPGWRETQYF.

With regard to this clonotype: The junction departs from the called germline gene at one end, perhaps through a read error. The gene calls are TRBV2 and TRBJ1-1, with 7 bases that match TRBD1. The CDR3 is made up of 13 amino acids. Germline V CDR1 and CDR2: SNHLY, FYNNEI. CDR3: CTSSEQGWAEAFF. CDR3 nucleotides: TGTACCAGCAGTGAACAGGGGTGGGCTGAAGCTTTCTTT.

This clonotype was detected only a few times. The rearrangement links TRBV28 to TRBJ1-5; 9 bases match TRBD1. V lost 5 bases, J lost 0 bases, and 8 bases stayed unmatched. There are 17 residues in the CDR3. Germline CDR1 MDHEN, CDR2 SYDVKM. DNA for the CDR3: TGTGCCAGCAGTCGGCCGGGACAGGGCTATAGCAATCAGCCCCAGCATTTT. It yields the protein CASSRPGQGYSNQPQHF.

This clonotype was recorded many times. The chain employs TRBV7-9 and TRBJ2-5, with 7 positions matching TRBD1. Germline assignment: CDR1 SEHNR and CDR2 FQNEAQ (reference sequence). This CDR3 region has 14 residues. The ends lost 5 bases at V and 2 bases at J; junction bases unmatched: 5. CDR3 nucleotide sequence: TGTGCCAGCAGCGACGGGACAGATCAAGAGACCCAGTACTTC. This sequence encodes CASSDGTDQETQYF.

V usage is TRBV20-1 and J usage is TRBJ1-2; D ambiguous. V lost 3 bases and J lost 0, with 11 bases in between. The CDR3 contains 14 residues. The V gene's germline CDR1 is DFQATT and CDR2 SNEGSKA (reference sequence). The DNA of the CDR3 is TGCAGTGCTAGTTTTACAGTGTCTAACTATGGCTACACCTTC. This sequence encodes CSASFTVSNYGYTF.

V gene TRBV25-1 combines with J gene TRBJ2-1, with TRBD1 matching over 7 bases. The CDR3 is 13 amino acids. Germline CDR1 and CDR2: MGHDK and SYGVNS. V dropped 1 base and J dropped 15; count of bases not matched to a gene: 9. The CDR3, as DNA: TGTGCCAGCAGTGAATGGGGCAGGGACAGTGGGTTCTTC. Protein: CASSEWGRDSGFF. Full variable domain (missing parts from reference TRBV25-1 and TRBJ2-1): EADIYQTPRYLVIGTGKKITLECSQTMGHDKMYWYQQDPGMELHLIHYSYGVNSTEKGDLSSESTVSRIRTEHFPLTLESARPSHTSQYLCASSEWGRDSGFFGPGTRLTVL.

This clonotype showed up many times. This chain uses TRBV20-1 with TRBJ1-1; D gene uncertain. CDR1 and CDR2 from the germline V gene are DFQATT and SNEGSKA (reference sequence). The germline V and J ends were trimmed by 1 base and 1 base, with 10 bases remaining between them. CDR3 size: 14 residues. The chain's CDR3 is CSARGRVRNTEAFF. The CDR3 region has the DNA TGCAGTGCTAGAGGTAGGGTGAGGAACACTGAAGCTTTCTTT.

DNA for the CDR3: TGTGCCAGCAGAGCACCCAGGGTACCGGGTCGCGATGAGCAGTTCTTC. Amino acids: CASRAPRVPGRDEQFF. This sequence joins TRBV7-8 and TRBJ2-1; tentatively, D is TRBD1 (5 bases). CDR3 length: 16 residues. Trimming removed 6 bases at V and 8 bases at J, with 23 bases between. Germline CDR1 is SGHVS and CDR2 is FQNEAQ.

The chain links TRBV5-1 to TRBJ2-7; 9 bases map to TRBD1. Germline loops: CDR1 SGHRS, CDR2 YFSETQ. Trimming removed 4 bases from V and 2 bases from J; junction bases left unmatched: 7. The CDR3 length is 15 residues. CDR3 bases: TGCGCCAGCAGCCCAGGACAGGGGCAAGCCTACGAGCAGTACTTC. This gives the protein CASSPGQGQAYEQYF.

This clonotype was recorded a few times. The chain recombines TRBV6-2 or TRBV6-3 with TRBJ2-1; no clear D gene. V lost 7 bases, J lost 9 bases, and 10 bases lay in between. The CDR3 sequence is 11 residues long. Germline CDR1 is MNHEY and CDR2 is SVGEGT. As DNA, the CDR3 is TGTGCCAGCACCGTGGGCAGTGAGCAGTTCTTC. Translated: CASTVGSEQFF.

The table lists this clonotype with many counts. The V and J genes are TRBV29-1 and TRBJ2-1; TRBD1 agrees at 8 bases. This CDR3 is 15 amino acids long. Germline-derived CDR1 and CDR2 are SQVTM and ANQGSEA. V was clipped by 0 bases and J by 7 bases; unmatched bases: 8. The CDR3 protein is CSVEDTGGSLNEQFF. The CDR3 DNA reads as TGCAGCGTTGAAGATACAGGGGGGAGCCTAAATGAGCAGTTCTTC.

This clonotype showed up just a few times. This chain joins TRBV28 and TRBJ1-2, with TRBD1 matching over 7 bases. CDR3 length equals 14 residues. The germline V gene has CDR1 MDHEN and CDR2 SYDVKM. V shed 7 bases and J 6 bases; nucleotides not matched to a gene: 11. Here the CDR3 reads CASNQGGEVDGYTF. The CDR3 nucleotides are TGTGCCAGCAACCAGGGGGGGGAGGTAGATGGCTACACCTTC.

V usage is TRBV6-4 and J usage is TRBJ1-1; a weak D match, TRBD1 (5 bases). The CDR3 runs 13 residues. V lost 8 bases and J lost 0, with 10 bases in between. CDR1 and CDR2 from the germline V gene are MRHNA and SNTAGT. The DNA of the CDR3 is TGTGCCAGCCGGGGCTCCATGAACACTGAAGCTTTCTTT. This codes for CASRGSMNTEAFF.

This clonotype was found a few times. V is TRBV5-1 and J is TRBJ1-2; no reliable D call. Germline assignment: CDR1 SGHRS and CDR2 YFSETQ. The CDR3 is 15 residues long. The V and J ends lost 0 bases and 4 bases respectively, with 13 bases between them. The CDR3 bases are TGCGCCAGCAGCTTGGAGGTCGGAGGGATCTATGGCTACACCTTC. Translating gives CASSLEVGGIYGYTF.

J is TRBJ2-1 and V is TRBV20-1; tentatively, D is TRBD2 (5 bases). Germline V gene lookup returns CDR1 DFQATT and CDR2 SNEGSKA (reference sequence). The CDR3 has 15 amino acids. Trimming took off 3 bases at V and 0 bases at J, with 12 bases between the two ends. The CDR3 loop reads CSASVRTVSYNEQFF. In nucleotides, the CDR3 is TGCAGTGCTAGCGTTCGGACTGTCTCCTACAATGAGCAGTTCTTC.

The CDR3 nucleotides read TGCAGCACCGCTTGGGCCGGTGGCTACACCTTC. As protein: CSTAWAGGYTF. The chain links TRBV29-1 to TRBJ1-2; D not certain. The germline gives CDR1 SQVTM, CDR2 ANQGSEA. Between the trimmed V and J ends, which lost 8 bases and 7 bases, there was a span of 14 bases. The CDR3 runs to 11 residues.

This clonotype was detected a few times. The rearrangement uses TRBV5-1 and TRBJ2-3, with D possibly TRBD2 on 7 matching bases. Between the trimmed V and J ends, which lost 0 bases and 1 base, there was a span of 18 bases. This CDR3 has 18 amino acids. The germline V gene has CDR1 SGHRS and CDR2 YFSETQ. CDR3 sequence: CASSLAPLGGGRTDTQYF. CDR3 DNA: TGCGCCAGCAGCTTGGCTCCGTTGGGCGGGGGCCGCACAGATACGCAGTATTTT.

This clonotype was seen only a few times. V is TRBV5-1 and J is TRBJ2-5; the match to TRBD1 covers 7 bases. J lost 5 bases, V lost 2 bases, and 6 bases had no gene match. In germline, CDR1 is SGHRS, CDR2 YFSETQ. This CDR3 is 14 amino acids long. The CDR3 DNA sequence: TGCGCCAGCAGCTTAGACAGGGTCTGGGAGACCCAGTACTTC. Translation: CASSLDRVWETQYF.

The chain uses TRBV12-3 or TRBV12-4 and TRBJ2-7; D possibly matches TRBD1 or TRBD2 (5 bases each). The V end lost 6 bases, the J end lost 6 bases, and 18 bases lay between the germline ends. This CDR3 has 14 amino acids. CDR3 in amino acids: CASRYTGAFGEQYF. The CDR3 DNA follows: TGTGCCAGCAGGTACACCGGGGCCTTCGGCGAGCAGTACTTC.

In its sample, this clonotype was seen many times. V gene TRBV29-1 combines with J gene TRBJ1-2; no definite D call. This CDR3 spans 13 amino acids. Germline V gene sequence: CDR1 SQVTM, CDR2 ANQGSEA. V gave up 6 bases and J gave up 4 bases, with 15 bases separating them. The CDR3 nucleotides are TGCAGCGTGGGAGGACCGGCCCTCTATGGCTACACCTTC. Translation gives CSVGGPALYGYTF.